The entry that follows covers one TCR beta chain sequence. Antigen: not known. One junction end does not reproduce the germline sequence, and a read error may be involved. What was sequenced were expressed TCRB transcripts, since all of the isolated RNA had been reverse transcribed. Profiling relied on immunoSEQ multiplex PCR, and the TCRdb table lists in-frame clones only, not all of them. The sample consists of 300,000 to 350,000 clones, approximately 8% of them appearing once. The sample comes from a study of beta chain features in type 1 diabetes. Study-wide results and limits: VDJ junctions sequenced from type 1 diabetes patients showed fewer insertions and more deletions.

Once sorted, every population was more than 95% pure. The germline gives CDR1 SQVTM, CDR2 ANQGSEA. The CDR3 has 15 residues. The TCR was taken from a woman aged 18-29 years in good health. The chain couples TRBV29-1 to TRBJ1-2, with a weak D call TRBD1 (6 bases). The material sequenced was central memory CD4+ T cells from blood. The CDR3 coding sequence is TGCCGCGTTGATCCCTCTTTGGGGGCACGGGGTGGCTACACCTTC. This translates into CRVDPSLGARGGYTF.